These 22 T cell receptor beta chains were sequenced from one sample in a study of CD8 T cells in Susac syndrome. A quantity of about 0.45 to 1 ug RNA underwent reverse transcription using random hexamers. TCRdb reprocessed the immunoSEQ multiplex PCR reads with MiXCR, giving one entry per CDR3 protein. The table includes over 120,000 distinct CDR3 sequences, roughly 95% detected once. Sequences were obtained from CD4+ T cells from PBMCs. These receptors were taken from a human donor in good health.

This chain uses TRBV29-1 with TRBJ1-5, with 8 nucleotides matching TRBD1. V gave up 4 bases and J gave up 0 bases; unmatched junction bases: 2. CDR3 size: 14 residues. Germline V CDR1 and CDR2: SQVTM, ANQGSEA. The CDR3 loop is CSVAGGGSNQPQHF. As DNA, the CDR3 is TGCAGCGTTGCAGGGGGCGGTAGCAATCAGCCCCAGCATTTT.

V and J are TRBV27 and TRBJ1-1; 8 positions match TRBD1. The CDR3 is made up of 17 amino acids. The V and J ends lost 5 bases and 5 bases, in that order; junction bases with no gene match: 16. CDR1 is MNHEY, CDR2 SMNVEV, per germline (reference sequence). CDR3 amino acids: CASSLGAGGKVGTEAFF. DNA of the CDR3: TGTGCCAGCAGTCTAGGGGCAGGGGGCAAGGTAGGGACTGAAGCTTTCTTT.

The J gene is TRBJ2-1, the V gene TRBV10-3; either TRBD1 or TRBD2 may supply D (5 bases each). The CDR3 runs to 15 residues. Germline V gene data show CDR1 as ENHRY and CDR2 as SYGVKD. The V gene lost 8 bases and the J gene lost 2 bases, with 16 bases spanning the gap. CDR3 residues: CAILGDAEAYNEQFF. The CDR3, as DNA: TGTGCCATCCTGGGGGATGCGGAAGCCTACAATGAGCAGTTCTTC.

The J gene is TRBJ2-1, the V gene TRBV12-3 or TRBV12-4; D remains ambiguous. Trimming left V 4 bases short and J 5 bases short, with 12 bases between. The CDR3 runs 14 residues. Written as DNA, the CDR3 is TGTGCCAGCAGTTCGTCCTTACTGAACAATGAGCAGTTCTTC. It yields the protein CASSSSLLNNEQFF.

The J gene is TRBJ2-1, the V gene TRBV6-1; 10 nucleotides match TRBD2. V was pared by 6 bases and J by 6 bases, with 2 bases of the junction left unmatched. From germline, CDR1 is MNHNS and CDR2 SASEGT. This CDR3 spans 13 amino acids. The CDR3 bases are TGTGCCAGCAGGCTAGCGGGAGCCAATGAGCAGTTCTTC. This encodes CASRLAGANEQFF.

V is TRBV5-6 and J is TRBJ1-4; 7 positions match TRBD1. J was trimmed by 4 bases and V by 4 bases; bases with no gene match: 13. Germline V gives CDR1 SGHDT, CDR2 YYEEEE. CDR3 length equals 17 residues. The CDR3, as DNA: TGTGCCAGCAGCGAACTCGAAAGGGACAGCCGTAATGAAAAACTGTTTTTT. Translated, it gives CASSELERDSRNEKLFF. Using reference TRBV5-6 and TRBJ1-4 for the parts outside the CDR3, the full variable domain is DAGVTQSPTHLIKTRGQQVTLRCSPKSGHDTVSWYQQALGQGPQFIFQYYEEEERQRGNFPDRFSGHQFPNYSSELNVNALLLGDSALYLCASSELERDSRNEKLFFGSGTQLSVL.

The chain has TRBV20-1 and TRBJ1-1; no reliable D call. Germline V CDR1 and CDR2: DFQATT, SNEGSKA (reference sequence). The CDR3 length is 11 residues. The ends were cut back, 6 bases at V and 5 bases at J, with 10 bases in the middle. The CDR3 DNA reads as TGCAGTGCGCTAGGTTGGACTGAAGCTTTCTTT. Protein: CSALGWTEAFF.

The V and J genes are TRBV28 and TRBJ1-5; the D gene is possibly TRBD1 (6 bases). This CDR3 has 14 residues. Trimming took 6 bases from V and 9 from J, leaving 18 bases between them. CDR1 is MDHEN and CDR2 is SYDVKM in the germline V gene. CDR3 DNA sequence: TGTGCCAGCAGCCCCGGGACACTTGGTGGGCCCCAGCATTTT. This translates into CASSPGTLGGPQHF.

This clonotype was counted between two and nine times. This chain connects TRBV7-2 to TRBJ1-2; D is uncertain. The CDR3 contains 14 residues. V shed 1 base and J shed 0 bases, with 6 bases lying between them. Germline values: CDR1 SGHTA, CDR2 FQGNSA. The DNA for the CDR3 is TGTGCCAGCAGCTTAGGACCTGCTAACTATGGCTACACCTTC. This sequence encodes CASSLGPANYGYTF.

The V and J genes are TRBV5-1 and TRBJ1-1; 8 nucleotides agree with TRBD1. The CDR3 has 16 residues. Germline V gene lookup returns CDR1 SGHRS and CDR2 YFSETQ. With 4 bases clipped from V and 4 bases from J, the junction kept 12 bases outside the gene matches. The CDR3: CASSPSVRGPGTEAFF. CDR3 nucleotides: TGCGCCAGCAGCCCGAGCGTCAGGGGGCCTGGCACTGAAGCTTTCTTT. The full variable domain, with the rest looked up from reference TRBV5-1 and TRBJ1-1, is KAGVTQTPRYLIKTRGQQVTLSCSPISGHRSVSWYQQTPGQGLQFLFEYFSETQRNKGNFPGRFSGRQFSNSRSEMNVSTLELGDSALYLCASSPSVRGPGTEAFFGQGTRLTVV.

The CDR3 DNA reads as TGTGCCAGCAGCTTAAGAAGCGGGAGGTCCCACGAGCAGTACTTC. This codes for CASSLRSGRSHEQYF. This sequence joins TRBV13 and TRBJ2-7, with 9 bases matching TRBD2. V shed 2 bases and J 5 bases; nucleotides not matched to a gene: 7. Germline CDR1 is PRHDT and CDR2 is FYEKMQ (reference sequence). The CDR3 sequence is 15 residues long.

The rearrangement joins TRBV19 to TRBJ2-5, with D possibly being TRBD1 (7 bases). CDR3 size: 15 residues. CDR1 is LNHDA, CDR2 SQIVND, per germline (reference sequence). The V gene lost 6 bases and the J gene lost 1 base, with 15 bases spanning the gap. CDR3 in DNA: TGTGCCAGTAGCCCACGACAGGGACTCCAAGAGACCCAGTACTTC. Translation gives CASSPRQGLQETQYF.

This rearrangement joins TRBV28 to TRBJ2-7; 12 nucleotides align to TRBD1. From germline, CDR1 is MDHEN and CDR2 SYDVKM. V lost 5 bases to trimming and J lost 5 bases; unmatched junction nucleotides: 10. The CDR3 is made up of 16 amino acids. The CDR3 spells CASSPSPGTGGHEQYF. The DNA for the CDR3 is TGTGCCAGCAGTCCCTCACCTGGGACAGGGGGCCACGAGCAGTACTTC.

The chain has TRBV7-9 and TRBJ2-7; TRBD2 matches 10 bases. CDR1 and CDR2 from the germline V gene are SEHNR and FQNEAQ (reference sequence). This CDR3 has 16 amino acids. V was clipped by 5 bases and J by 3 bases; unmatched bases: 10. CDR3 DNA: TGTGCCAGCAGCGAATGGGGGACTAGCGCCTACTACGAGCAGTACTTC. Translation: CASSEWGTSAYYEQYF.

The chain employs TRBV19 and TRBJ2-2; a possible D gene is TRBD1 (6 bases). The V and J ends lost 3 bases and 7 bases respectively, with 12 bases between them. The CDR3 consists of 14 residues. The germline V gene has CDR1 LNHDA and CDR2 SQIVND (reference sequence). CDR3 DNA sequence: TGTGCCAGTAGTATCAAGACAGGTAACGGGGAGCTGTTTTTT. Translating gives CASSIKTGNGELFF.

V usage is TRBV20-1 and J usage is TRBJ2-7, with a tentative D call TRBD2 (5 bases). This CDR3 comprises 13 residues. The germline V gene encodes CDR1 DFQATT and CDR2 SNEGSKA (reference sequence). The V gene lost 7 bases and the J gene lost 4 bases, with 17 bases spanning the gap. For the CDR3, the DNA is TGCAGTGTACCGGGGTCGAGGTCGTACGAGCAGTACTTC. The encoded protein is CSVPGSRSYEQYF.

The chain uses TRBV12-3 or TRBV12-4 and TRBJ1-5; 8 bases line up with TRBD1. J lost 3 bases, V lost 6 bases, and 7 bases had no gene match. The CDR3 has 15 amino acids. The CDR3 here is CASRTTGVDNQPQHF. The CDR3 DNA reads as TGTGCCAGCAGGACGACAGGGGTGGACAATCAGCCCCAGCATTTT.

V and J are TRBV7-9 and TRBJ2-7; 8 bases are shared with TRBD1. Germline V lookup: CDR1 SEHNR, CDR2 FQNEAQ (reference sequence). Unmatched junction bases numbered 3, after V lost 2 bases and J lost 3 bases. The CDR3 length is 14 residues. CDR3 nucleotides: TGTGCCAGCAGCTTAAACACAGGGGGCTACGAGCAGTACTTC. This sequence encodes CASSLNTGGYEQYF. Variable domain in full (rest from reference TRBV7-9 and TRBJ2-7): DTGVSQNPRHKITKRGQNVTFRCDPISEHNRLYWYRQTLGQGPEFLTYFQNEAQLEKSRLLSDRFSAERPKGSFSTLEIQRTEQGDSAMYLCASSLNTGGYEQYFGPGTRLTVT.

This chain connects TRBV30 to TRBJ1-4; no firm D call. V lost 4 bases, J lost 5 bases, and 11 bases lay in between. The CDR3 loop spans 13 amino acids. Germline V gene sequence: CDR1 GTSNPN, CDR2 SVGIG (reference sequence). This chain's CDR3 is CAWTTGSNEKLFF. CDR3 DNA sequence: TGTGCCTGGACTACGGGGTCGAATGAAAAACTGTTTTTT.

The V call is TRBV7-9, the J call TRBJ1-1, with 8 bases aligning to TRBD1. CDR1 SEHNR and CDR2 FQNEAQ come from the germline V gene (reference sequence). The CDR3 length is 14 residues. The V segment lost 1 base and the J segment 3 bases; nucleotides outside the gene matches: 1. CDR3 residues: CASSLDRGYTEAFF. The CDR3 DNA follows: TGTGCCAGCAGCTTAGACAGGGGGTACACTGAAGCTTTCTTT. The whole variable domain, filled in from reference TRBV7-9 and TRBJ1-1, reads DTGVSQNPRHKITKRGQNVTFRCDPISEHNRLYWYRQTLGQGPEFLTYFQNEAQLEKSRLLSDRFSAERPKGSFSTLEIQRTEQGDSAMYLCASSLDRGYTEAFFGQGTRLTVV.

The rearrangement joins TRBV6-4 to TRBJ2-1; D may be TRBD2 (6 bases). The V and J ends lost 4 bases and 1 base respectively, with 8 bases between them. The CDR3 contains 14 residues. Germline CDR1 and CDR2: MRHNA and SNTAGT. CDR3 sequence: CASSVGTSYNEQFF. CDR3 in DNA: TGTGCCAGCAGTGTAGGGACTTCCTACAATGAGCAGTTCTTC.

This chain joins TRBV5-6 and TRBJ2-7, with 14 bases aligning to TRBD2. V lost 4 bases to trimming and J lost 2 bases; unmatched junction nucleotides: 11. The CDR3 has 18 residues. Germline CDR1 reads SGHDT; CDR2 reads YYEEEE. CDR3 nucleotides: TGTGCCAGCAGCGCCGTGGGACTAGCGGGAGTTAAACCCTACGAGCAGTACTTC. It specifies CASSAVGLAGVKPYEQYF.